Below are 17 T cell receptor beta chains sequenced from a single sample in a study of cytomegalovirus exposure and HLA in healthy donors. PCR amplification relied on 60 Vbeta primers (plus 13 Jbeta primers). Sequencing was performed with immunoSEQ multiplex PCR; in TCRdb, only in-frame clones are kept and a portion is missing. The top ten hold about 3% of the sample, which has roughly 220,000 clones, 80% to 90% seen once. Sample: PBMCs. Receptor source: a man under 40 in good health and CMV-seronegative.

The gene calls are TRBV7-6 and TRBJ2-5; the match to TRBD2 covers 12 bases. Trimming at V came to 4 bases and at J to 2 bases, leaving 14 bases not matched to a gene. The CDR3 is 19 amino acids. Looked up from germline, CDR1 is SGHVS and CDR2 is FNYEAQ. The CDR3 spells CASSSQTHGLAGLQETQYF. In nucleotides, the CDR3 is TGTGCCAGCAGCTCGCAGACACACGGACTAGCGGGGCTGCAAGAGACCCAGTACTTC. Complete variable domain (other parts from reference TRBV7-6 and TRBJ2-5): GAGVSQSPRYKVTKRGQDVALRCDPISGHVSLYWYRQALGQGPEFLTYFNYEAQQDKSGLPNDRFSAERPEGSISTLTIQRTEQRDSAMYRCASSSQTHGLAGLQETQYFGPGTRLLVL.

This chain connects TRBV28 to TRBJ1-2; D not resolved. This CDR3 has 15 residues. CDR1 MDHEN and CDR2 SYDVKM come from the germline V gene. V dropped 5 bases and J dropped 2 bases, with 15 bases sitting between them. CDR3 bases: TGTGCCAGCAGTCCCCCCACGGGTTCGAACTATGGCTACACCTTC. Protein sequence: CASSPPTGSNYGYTF.

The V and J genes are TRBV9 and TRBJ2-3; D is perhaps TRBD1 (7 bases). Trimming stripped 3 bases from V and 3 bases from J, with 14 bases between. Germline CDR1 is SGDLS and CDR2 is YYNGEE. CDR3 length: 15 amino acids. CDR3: CASSETGRGTDTQYF. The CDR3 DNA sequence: TGTGCCAGCAGCGAGACAGGGCGGGGTACAGATACGCAGTATTTT.

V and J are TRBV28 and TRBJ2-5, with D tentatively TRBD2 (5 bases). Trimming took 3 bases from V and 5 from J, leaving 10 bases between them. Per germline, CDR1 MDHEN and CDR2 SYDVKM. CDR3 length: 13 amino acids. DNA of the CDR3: TGTGCCAGCAGTTTTAGGGAGACGGAGACCCAGTACTTC. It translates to CASSFRETETQYF. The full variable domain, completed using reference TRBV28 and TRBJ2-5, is DVKVTQSSRYLVKRTGEKVFLECVQDMDHENMFWYRQDPGLGLRLIYFSYDVKMKEKGDIPEGYSVSREKKERFSLILESASTNQTSMYLCASSFRETETQYFGPGTRLLVL.

CDR3 nucleotides: TGTGCCAGCAGTTACTCGAACAGGGGCACTGAAGCTTTCTTT. This translates into CASSYSNRGTEAFF. The V call is TRBV6-5, the J call TRBJ1-1; TRBD1 aligns across 7 bases. Trimming removed 0 bases from V and 4 bases from J; junction bases left unmatched: 2. The CDR3 extends over 14 amino acids. Looked up from germline, CDR1 is MNHEY and CDR2 is SVGAGI.

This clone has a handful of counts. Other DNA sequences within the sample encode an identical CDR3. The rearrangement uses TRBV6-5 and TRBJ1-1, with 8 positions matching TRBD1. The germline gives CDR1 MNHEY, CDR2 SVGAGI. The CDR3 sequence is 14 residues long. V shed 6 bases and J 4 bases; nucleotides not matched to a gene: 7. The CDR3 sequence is CASSYGQGGTEAFF. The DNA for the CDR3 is TGTGCCAGCAGCTACGGACAGGGAGGCACTGAAGCTTTCTTT.

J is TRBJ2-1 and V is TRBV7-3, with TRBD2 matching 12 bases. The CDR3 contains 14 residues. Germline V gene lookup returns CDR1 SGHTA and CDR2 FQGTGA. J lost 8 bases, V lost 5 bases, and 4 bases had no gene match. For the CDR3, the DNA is TGTGCCAGCAGCACGGGACTAGCGGGCGATGAGCAGTTCTTC. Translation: CASSTGLAGDEQFF.

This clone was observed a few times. The CDR3, as DNA: TGTGCCAGCAGTGAAACGACAGGGAGCTACGAGCAGTACTTC. As protein: CASSETTGSYEQYF. The chain joins TRBV6-1 to TRBJ2-7; 7 nucleotides agree with TRBD1. The V gene's germline CDR1 is MNHNS and CDR2 SASEGT. The CDR3 covers 14 residues. V lost 2 bases, J lost 3 bases, and 4 bases stayed unmatched.

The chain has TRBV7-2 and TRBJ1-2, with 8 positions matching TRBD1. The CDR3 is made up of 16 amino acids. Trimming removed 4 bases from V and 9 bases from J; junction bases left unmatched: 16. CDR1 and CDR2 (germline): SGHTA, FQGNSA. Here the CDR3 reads CASSSLMPGQGASYTF. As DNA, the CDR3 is TGTGCCAGCAGCTCCCTAATGCCCGGGCAGGGGGCTAGCTACACCTTC. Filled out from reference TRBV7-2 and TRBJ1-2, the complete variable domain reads GAGVSQSPSNKVTEKGKDVELRCDPISGHTALYWYRQSLGQGLEFLIYFQGNSAPDKSGLPSDRFSAERTGGSVSTLTIQRTQQEDSAVYLCASSSLMPGQGASYTFGSGTRLTVV.

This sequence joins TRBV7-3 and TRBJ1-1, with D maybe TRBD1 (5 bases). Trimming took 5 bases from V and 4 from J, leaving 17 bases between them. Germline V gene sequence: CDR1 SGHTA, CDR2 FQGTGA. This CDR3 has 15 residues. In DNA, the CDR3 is TGTGCCAGCAGCCCACAGGTGGGGACTGTCACTGAAGCTTTCTTT. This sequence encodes CASSPQVGTVTEAFF.

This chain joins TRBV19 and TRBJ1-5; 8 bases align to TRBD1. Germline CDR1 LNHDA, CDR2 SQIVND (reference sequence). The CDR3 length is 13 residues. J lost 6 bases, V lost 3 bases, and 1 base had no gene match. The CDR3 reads CASSMTGVQPQHF. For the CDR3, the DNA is TGTGCCAGTAGTATGACAGGGGTTCAGCCCCAGCATTTT.

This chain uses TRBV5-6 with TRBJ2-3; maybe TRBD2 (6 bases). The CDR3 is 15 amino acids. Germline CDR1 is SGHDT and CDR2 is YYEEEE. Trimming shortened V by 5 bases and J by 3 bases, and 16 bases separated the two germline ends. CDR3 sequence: CASSQGLGVTDTQYF. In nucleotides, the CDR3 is TGTGCCAGCAGTCAGGGACTGGGGGTTACAGATACGCAGTATTTT.

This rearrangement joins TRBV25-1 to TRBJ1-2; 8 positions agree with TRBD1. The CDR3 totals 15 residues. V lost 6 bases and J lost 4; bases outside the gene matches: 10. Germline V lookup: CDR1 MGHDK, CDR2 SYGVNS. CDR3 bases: TGTGCCAGCAGGACCACAGGGGGTCCACTCTATGGCTACACCTTC. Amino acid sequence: CASRTTGGPLYGYTF.

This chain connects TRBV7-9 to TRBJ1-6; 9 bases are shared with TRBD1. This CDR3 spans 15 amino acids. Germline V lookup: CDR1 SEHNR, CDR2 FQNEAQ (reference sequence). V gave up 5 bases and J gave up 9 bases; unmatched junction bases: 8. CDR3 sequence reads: CASSPPGQGVSPLHF. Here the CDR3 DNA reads TGTGCCAGCAGCCCACCGGGACAGGGTGTTTCACCCCTCCACTTT.

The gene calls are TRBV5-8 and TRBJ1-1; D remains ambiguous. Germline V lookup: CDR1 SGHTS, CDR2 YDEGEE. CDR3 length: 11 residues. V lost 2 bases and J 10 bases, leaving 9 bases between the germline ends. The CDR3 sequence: CASSFEPGAFF. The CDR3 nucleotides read TGTGCCAGCAGCTTCGAGCCTGGAGCTTTCTTT.

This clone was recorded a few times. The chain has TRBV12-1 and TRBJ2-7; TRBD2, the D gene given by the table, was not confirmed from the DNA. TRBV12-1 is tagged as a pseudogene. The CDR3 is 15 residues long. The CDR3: CASAGRRGGSNEQYF. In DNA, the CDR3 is TGTGCCAGCGCGGGGCGGCGGGGGGGCTCCAACGAGCAGTACTTC.

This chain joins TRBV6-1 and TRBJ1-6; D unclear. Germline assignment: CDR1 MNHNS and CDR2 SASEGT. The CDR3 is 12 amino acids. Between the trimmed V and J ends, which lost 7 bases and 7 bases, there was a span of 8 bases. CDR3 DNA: TGTGCCAGCATGCGGGGAAATTCACCCCTCCACTTT. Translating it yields CASMRGNSPLHF.